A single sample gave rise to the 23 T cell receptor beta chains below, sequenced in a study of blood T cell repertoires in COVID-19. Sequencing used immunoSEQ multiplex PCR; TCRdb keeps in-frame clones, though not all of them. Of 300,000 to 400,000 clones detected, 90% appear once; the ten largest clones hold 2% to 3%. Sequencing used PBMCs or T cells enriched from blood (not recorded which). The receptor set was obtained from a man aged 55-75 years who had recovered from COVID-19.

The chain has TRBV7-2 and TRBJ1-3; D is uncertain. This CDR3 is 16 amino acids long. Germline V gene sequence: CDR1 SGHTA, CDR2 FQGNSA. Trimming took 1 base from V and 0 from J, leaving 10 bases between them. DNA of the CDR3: TGTGCCAGCAGCTTAGACAGTCTAACCTCTGGAAACACCATATATTTT. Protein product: CASSLDSLTSGNTIYF. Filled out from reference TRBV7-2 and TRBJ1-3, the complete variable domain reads GAGVSQSPSNKVTEKGKDVELRCDPISGHTALYWYRQSLGQGLEFLIYFQGNSAPDKSGLPSDRFSAERTGGSVSTLTIQRTQQEDSAVYLCASSLDSLTSGNTIYFGEGSWLTVV.

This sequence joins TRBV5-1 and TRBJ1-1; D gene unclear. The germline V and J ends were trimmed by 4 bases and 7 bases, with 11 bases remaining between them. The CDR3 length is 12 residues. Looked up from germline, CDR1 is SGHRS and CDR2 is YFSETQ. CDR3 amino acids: CASSTTSSEAFF. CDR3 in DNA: TGCGCCAGCAGCACTACCTCAAGTGAAGCTTTCTTT.

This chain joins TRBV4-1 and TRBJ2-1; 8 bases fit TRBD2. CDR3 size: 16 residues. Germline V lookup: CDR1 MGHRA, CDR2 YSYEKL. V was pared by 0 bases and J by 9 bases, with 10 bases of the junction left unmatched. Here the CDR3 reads CASSQERGLAGSEQFF. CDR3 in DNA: TGCGCCAGCAGCCAAGAACGGGGTCTAGCGGGTAGTGAGCAGTTCTTC.

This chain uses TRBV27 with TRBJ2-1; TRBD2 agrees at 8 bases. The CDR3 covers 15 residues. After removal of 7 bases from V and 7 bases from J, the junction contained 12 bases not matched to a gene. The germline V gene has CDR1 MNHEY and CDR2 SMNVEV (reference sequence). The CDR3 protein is CASKRPGGPGNEQFF. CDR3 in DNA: TGTGCCAGCAAGCGCCCGGGGGGGCCAGGGAATGAGCAGTTCTTC.

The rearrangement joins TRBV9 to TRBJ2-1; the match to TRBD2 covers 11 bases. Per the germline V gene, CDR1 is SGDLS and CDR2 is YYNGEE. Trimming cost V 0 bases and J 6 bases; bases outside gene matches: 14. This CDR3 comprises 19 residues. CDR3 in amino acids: CASSVGTSGSPGGTNEQFF. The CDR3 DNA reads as TGTGCCAGCAGCGTAGGCACTAGCGGGAGCCCCGGGGGCACCAATGAGCAGTTCTTC. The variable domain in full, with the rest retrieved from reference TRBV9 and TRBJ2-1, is DSGVTQTPKHLITATGQRVTLRCSPRSGDLSVYWYQQSLDQGLQFLIQYYNGEERAKGNILERFSAQQFPDLHSELNLSSLELGDSALYFCASSVGTSGSPGGTNEQFFGPGTRLTVL.

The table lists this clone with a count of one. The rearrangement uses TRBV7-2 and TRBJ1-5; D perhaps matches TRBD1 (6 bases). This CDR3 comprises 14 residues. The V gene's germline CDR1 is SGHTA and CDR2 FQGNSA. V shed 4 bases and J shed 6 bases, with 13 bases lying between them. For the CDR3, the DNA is TGTGCCAGCAGCTCCAGGGGTTGGGCTCAGCCCCAGCATTTT. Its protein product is CASSSRGWAQPQHF. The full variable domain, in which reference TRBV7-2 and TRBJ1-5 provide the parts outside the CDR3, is GAGVSQSPSNKVTEKGKDVELRCDPISGHTALYWYRQSLGQGLEFLIYFQGNSAPDKSGLPSDRFSAERTGGSVSTLTIQRTQQEDSAVYLCASSSRGWAQPQHFGDGTRLSIL.

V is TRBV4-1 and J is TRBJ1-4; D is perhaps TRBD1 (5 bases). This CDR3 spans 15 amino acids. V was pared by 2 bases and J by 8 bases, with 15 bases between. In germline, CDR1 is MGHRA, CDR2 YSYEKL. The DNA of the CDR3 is TGCGCCAGCAGCCAATCGGCCGGGGGTGGCGAAAAACTGTTTTTT. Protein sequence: CASSQSAGGGEKLFF.

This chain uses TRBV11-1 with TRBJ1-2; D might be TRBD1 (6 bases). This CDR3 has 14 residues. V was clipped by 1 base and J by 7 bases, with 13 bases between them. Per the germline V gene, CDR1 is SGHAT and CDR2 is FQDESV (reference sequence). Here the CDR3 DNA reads TGTGCCAGCAGCTTAGAGATGGGGACATCTGGCTACACCTTC. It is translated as CASSLEMGTSGYTF.

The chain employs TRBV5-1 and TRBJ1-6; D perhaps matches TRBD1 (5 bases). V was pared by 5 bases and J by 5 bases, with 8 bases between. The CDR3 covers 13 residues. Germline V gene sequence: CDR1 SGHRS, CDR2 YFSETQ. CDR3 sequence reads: CASRTANNSPLHF. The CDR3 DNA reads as TGCGCCAGCAGGACAGCAAATAATTCACCCCTCCACTTT.

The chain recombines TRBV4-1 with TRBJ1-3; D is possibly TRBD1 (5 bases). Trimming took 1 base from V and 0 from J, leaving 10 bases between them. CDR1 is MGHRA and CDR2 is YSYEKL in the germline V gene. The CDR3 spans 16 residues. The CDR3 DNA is TGCGCCAGCAGCCAAGGGGGCTCTACCTCTGGAAACACCATATATTTT. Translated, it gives CASSQGGSTSGNTIYF.

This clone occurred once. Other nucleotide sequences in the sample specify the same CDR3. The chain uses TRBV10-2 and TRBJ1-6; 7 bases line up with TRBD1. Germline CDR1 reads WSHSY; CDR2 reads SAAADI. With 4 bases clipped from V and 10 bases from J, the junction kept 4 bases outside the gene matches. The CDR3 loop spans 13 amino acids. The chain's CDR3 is CASSGQGGSPLHF. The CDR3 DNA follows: TGCGCCAGCAGTGGTCAGGGGGGATCACCCCTCCACTTT.

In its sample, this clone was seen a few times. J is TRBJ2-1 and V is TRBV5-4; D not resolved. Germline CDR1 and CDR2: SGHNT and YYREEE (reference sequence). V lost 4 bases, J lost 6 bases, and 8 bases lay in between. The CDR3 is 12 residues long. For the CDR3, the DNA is TGTGCCAGCAGCCTGAGTATCAATGAGCAGTTCTTC. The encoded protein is CASSLSINEQFF.

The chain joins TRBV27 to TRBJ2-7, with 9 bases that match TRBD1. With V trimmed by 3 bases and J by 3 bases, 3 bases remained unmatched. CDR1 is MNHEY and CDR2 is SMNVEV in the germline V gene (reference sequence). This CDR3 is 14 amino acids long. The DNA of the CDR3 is TGTGCCAGCAGTTTCCGACAGGGGGACTACGAGCAGTACTTC. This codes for CASSFRQGDYEQYF.

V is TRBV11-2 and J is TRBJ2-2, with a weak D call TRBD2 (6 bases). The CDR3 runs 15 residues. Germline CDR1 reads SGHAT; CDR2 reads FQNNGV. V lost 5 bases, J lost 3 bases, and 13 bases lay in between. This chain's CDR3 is CASSNRDSYTGELFF. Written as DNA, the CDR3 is TGTGCCAGCAGCAACCGGGACTCCTACACCGGGGAGCTGTTTTTT.

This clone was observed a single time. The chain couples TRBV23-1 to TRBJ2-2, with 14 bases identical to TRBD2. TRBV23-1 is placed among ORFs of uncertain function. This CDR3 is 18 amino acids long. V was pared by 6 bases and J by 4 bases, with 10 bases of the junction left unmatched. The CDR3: CASSPGLGLAGVTGELFF. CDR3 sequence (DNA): TGCGCCAGCAGCCCGGGATTGGGACTAGCGGGAGTCACCGGGGAGCTGTTTTTT.

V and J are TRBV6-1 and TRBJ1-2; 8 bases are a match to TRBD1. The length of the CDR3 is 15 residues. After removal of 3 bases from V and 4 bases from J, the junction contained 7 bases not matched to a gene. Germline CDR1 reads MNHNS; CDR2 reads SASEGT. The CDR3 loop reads CASSEGTGTFYGYTF. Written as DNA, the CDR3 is TGTGCCAGCAGTGAGGGGACAGGTACTTTCTATGGCTACACCTTC.

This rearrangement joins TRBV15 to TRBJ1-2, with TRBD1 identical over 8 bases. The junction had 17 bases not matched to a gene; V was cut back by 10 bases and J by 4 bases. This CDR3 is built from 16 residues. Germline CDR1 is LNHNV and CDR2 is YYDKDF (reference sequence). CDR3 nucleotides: TGTGCCATCGAAAAAAGGACAGGGCGTAAGAGCTATGGCTACACCTTC. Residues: CAIEKRTGRKSYGYTF.

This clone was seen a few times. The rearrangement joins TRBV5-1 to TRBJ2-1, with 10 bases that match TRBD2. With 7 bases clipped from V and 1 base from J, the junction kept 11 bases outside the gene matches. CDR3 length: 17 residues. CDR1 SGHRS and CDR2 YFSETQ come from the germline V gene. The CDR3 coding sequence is TGCGCCAGCTCCGTCGCTAGCGGGAGCAGTTCCTACAATGAGCAGTTCTTC. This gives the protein CASSVASGSSSYNEQFF.

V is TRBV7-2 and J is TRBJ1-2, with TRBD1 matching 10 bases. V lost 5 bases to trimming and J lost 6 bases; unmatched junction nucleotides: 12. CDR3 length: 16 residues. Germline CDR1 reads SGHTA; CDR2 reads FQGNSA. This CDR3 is CASSAGTGVFTHGYTF. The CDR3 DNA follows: TGTGCCAGCAGCGCGGGGACAGGGGTTTTTACCCATGGCTACACCTTC. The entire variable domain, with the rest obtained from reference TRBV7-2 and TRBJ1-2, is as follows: GAGVSQSPSNKVTEKGKDVELRCDPISGHTALYWYRQSLGQGLEFLIYFQGNSAPDKSGLPSDRFSAERTGGSVSTLTIQRTQQEDSAVYLCASSAGTGVFTHGYTFGSGTRLTVV.

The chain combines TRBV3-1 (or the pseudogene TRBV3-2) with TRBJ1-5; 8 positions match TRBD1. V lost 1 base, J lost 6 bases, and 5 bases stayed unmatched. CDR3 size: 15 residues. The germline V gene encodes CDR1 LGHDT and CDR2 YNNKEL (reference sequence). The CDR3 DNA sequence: TGTGCCAGCAGCCAAGGGACAGGGAATTTTCAGCCCCAGCATTTT. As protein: CASSQGTGNFQPQHF.

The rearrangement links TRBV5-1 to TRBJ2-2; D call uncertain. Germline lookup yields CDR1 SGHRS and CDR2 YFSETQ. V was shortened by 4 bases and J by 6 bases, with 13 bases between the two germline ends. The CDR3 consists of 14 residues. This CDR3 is CASSPISGSGELFF. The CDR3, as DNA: TGCGCCAGCAGCCCGATTTCAGGATCCGGGGAGCTGTTTTTT.

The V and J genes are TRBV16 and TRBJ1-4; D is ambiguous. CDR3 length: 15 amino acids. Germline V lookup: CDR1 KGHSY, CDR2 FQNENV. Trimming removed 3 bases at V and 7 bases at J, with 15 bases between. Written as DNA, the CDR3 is TGTGCCAGCAGCCATCCCGGGAGAGTAGGTGAAAAACTGTTTTTT. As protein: CASSHPGRVGEKLFF.

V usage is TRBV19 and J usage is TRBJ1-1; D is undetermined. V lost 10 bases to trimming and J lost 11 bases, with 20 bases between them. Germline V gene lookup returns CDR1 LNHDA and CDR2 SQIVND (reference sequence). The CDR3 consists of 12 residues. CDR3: CATQYGGEEAFF. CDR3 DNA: TGTGCCACCCAATATGGCGGAGAGGAGGCTTTCTTT. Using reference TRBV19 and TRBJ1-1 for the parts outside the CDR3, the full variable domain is DGGITQSPKYLFRKEGQNVTLSCEQNLNHDAMYWYRQDPGQGLRLIYYSQIVNDFQKGDIAEGYSVSREKKESFPLTVTSAQKNPTAFYLCATQYGGEEAFFGQGTRLTVV.